This is a list of T cell receptor beta chains from one sample in a study of T cells after yellow fever vaccination. TCRdb re-called the 5' RACE reads with MiXCR, one entry per CDR3 protein. This table has around 610,000 distinct CDR3 sequences, about 13% appearing once. The source was PBMCs, collected on the day of the yellow fever booster vaccination. All receptors come from a young man who received the YFV17D yellow fever vaccine. The CDR3 runs from the conserved cysteine through the conserved F or W. The D gene is left open where the match is weak. Where a row states a size, it is once, few, many or the class of an expanded clone; other rows omit it.

CDR3 DNA: TGCAGTGCCAGGACAGGGTTCGGCTACAATGAGCAGTTCTTC
CDR3 protein: CSARTGFGYNEQFF
clone size: few
J gene: TRBJ2-1
V gene: TRBV20-1
D gene: TRBD1

CDR3 DNA: TGTGCCAGCAGACGAGAAGGCCTCCGGGACAGATTCTACGAGCAGTACTTC
CDR3 protein: CASRREGLRDRFYEQYF
clone size: NA
J gene: TRBJ2-7
V gene: TRBV7-2
D gene: TRBD1

CDR3 DNA: TGTGCCACCAGCAGAGATCTGGGGACAGGGACCCGAGACGCCGATGACGAGCAGTACTTC
CDR3 protein: CATSRDLGTGTRDADDEQYF
clone size: few
J gene: TRBJ2-7
V gene: TRBV15
D gene: TRBD1

CDR3 DNA: TGCGCCAGCCGGAGACTCCAGTCGTACAATGAGCAGTTCTTC
CDR3 protein: CASRRLQSYNEQFF
clone size: NA
J gene: TRBJ2-1
V gene: TRBV5-1
D gene: NA

CDR3 DNA: TGCGCCAGCAGCTTGGGATCCGGCACTGAAGCTTTCTTT
CDR3 protein: CASSLGSGTEAFF
clone size: few
J gene: TRBJ1-1
V gene: TRBV5-1
D gene: NA

CDR3 DNA: TGTGCCAGCAGTTTGGACAGACGACACACTGAAGCTTTCTTT
CDR3 protein: CASSLDRRHTEAFF
clone size: NA
J gene: TRBJ1-1
V gene: TRBV12-3/TRBV12-4
D gene: NA

CDR3 DNA: TGCGCCAGCAGTGAAACTCTCCAGGTCTACTACGAGCAGTACTTC
CDR3 protein: CASSETLQVYYEQYF
clone size: NA
J gene: TRBJ2-7
V gene: TRBV10-2
D gene: NA

CDR3 DNA: TGCAGTGCTAGAGAAGGACTAGCGGCCCAAGAGACCCAGTACTTC
CDR3 protein: CSAREGLAAQETQYF
clone size: NA
J gene: TRBJ2-5
V gene: TRBV20-1
D gene: TRBD2

CDR3 DNA: TGCGCCAGCAGCCCATCACAGGGGGCGAACACTGAAGCTTTCTTT
CDR3 protein: CASSPSQGANTEAFF
clone size: few
J gene: TRBJ1-1
V gene: TRBV4-3
D gene: TRBD1

CDR3 DNA: TGTGCCAGCAGCCCACCCTCCGGGACAAAAACCGACTACGAGCAGTACTTC
CDR3 protein: CASSPPSGTKTDYEQYF
clone size: few
J gene: TRBJ2-7
V gene: TRBV7-9
D gene: NA

CDR3 DNA: TGTGCCAGCAGTTACCAAGGGGTTAACGAGCAGTACTTC
CDR3 protein: CASSYQGVNEQYF
clone size: few
J gene: TRBJ2-7
V gene: TRBV6-2/TRBV6-3
D gene: NA

CDR3 DNA: TGTGCCATCTCTTCGGGGGTAAGGGGACTGAAGGTAGAGCAGTACTTC
CDR3 protein: CAISSGVRGLKVEQYF
clone size: NA
J gene: TRBJ2-7
V gene: TRBV28
D gene: NA

CDR3 DNA: TGTGCCAGCAGTTCACTGGACAGGTCGGGGTCAGATGAGCAGTTCTTC
CDR3 protein: CASSSLDRSGSDEQFF
clone size: NA
J gene: TRBJ2-1
V gene: TRBV28
D gene: TRBD1

CDR3 DNA: TGTGCCAGTAGTGTTGGACAGAAATACTACGAGCAGTACTTC
CDR3 protein: CASSVGQKYYEQYF
clone size: few
J gene: TRBJ2-7
V gene: TRBV19
D gene: NA

CDR3 DNA: TGTGCCATCAGTGATCGGGATGAGCAGTTCTTC
CDR3 protein: CAISDRDEQFF
clone size: NA
J gene: TRBJ2-1
V gene: TRBV10-3
D gene: NA

CDR3 DNA: TGTGCCAGCAGGGGACAGCTTACGAACACCGGGGAGCTGTTTTTT
CDR3 protein: CASRGQLTNTGELFF
clone size: NA
J gene: TRBJ2-2
V gene: TRBV12-3/TRBV12-4
D gene: TRBD1

CDR3 DNA: TGTGCCAGCAGCCCAGTGCTAGCGGGAGAGCGCAATGAGCAGTTCTTC
CDR3 protein: CASSPVLAGERNEQFF
clone size: few
J gene: TRBJ2-1
V gene: TRBV7-9
D gene: TRBD2